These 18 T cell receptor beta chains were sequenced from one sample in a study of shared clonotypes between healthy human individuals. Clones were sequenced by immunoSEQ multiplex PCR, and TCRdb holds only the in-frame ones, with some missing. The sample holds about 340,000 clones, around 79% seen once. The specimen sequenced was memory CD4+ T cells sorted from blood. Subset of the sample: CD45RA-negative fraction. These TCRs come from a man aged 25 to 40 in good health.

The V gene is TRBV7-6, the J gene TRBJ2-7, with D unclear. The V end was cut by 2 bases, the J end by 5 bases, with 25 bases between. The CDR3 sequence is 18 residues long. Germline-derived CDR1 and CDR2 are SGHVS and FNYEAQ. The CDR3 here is CASSLKRRRRRKTHEQYF. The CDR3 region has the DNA TGTGCCAGCAGCTTAAAGCGCCGTCGGCGCCGCAAAACCCACGAGCAGTACTTC.

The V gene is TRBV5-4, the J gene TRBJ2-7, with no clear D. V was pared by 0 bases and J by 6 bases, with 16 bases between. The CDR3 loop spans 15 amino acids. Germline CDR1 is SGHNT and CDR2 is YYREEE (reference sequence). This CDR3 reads CASSLDVGIVAEQYF. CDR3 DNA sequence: TGTGCCAGCAGCTTGGATGTCGGTATAGTGGCCGAGCAGTACTTC. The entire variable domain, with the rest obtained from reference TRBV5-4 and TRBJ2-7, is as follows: ETGVTQSPTHLIKTRGQQVTLRCSSQSGHNTVSWYQQALGQGPQFIFQYYREEENGRGNFPPRFSGLQFPNYSSELNVNALELDDSALYLCASSLDVGIVAEQYFGPGTRLTVT.

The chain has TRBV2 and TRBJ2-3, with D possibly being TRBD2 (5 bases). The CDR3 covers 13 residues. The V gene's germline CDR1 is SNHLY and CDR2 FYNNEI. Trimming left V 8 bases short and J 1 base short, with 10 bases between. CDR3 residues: CASWTGGTDTQYF. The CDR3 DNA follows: TGTGCCAGCTGGACCGGGGGCACAGATACGCAGTATTTT.

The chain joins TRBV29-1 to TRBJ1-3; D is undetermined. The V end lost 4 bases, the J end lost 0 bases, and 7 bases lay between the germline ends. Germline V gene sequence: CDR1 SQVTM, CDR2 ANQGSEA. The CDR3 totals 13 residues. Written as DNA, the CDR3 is TGCAGCGTTGCCCCCAGCTCTGGAAACACCATATATTTT. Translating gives CSVAPSSGNTIYF.

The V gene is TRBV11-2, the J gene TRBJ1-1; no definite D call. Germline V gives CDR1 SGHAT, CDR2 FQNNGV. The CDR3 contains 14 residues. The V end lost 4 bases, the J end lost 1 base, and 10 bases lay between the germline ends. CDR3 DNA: TGTGCCAGCAGCTATAGTTCAGCGAACACTGAAGCTTTCTTT. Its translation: CASSYSSANTEAFF.

As DNA, the CDR3 is TGTGCCAGTAGTTCAACCGGGCGGGGGCAGCCCCAGCATTTT. This sequence encodes CASSSTGRGQPQHF. The V call is TRBV19, the J call TRBJ1-5, with a possible D match to TRBD1 (5 bases). This CDR3 region has 14 residues. Per germline, CDR1 LNHDA and CDR2 SQIVND (reference sequence). Trimming removed 5 bases from V and 7 bases from J, with 15 bases in between.

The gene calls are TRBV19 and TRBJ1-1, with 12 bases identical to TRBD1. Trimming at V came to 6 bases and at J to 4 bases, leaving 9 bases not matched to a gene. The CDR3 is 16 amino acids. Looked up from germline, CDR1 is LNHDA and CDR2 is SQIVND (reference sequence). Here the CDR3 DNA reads TGTGCCAGTAGCCCGGGACAGGGGGCGGTAGGCACTGAAGCTTTCTTT. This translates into CASSPGQGAVGTEAFF.

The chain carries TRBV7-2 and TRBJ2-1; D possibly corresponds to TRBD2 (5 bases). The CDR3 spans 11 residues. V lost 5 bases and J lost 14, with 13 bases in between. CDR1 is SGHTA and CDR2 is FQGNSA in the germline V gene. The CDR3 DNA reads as TGTGCCAGCAGCCTTTGGGCAGCGGAGTTCTTC. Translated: CASSLWAAEFF. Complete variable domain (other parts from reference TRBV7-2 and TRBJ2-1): GAGVSQSPSNKVTEKGKDVELRCDPISGHTALYWYRQSLGQGLEFLIYFQGNSAPDKSGLPSDRFSAERTGGSVSTLTIQRTQQEDSAVYLCASSLWAAEFFGPGTRLTVL.

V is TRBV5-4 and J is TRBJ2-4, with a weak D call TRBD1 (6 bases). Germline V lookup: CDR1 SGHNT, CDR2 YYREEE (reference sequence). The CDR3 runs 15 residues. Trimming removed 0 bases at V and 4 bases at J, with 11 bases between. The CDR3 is CASSLGRDTKNIQYF. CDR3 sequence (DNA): TGTGCCAGCAGCTTGGGCCGGGACACTAAAAACATTCAGTACTTC.

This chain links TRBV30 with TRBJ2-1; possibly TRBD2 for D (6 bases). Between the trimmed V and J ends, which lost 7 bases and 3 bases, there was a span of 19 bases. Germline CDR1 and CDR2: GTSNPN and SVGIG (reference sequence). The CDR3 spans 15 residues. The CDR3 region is CASAGRDRRYNEQFF. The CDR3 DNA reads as TGTGCCTCTGCGGGGCGGGATCGACGCTACAATGAGCAGTTCTTC.

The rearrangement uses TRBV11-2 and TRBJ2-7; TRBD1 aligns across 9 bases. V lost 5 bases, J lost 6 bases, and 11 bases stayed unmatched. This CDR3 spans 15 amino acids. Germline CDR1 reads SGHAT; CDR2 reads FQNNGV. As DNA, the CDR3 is TGTGCCAGCAGCCGTCAACGGGACAGGGTGCTCGAGCAGTACTTC. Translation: CASSRQRDRVLEQYF. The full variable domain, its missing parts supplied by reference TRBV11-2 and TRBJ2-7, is EAGVAQSPRYKIIEKRQSVAFWCNPISGHATLYWYQQILGQGPKLLIQFQNNGVVDDSQLPKDRFSAERLKGVDSTLKIQPAKLEDSAVYLCASSRQRDRVLEQYFGPGTRLTVT.

The CDR3 sequence: CASSPTSGRSFGAETQYF. The CDR3, as DNA: TGTGCCAGCAGCCCGACTAGCGGGAGGTCCTTTGGTGCAGAGACCCAGTACTTC. The chain recombines TRBV5-4 with TRBJ2-5; 13 nucleotides align to TRBD2. Germline assignment: CDR1 SGHNT and CDR2 YYREEE (reference sequence). This CDR3 comprises 18 residues. The junction had 13 bases not matched to a gene; V was cut back by 4 bases and J by 4 bases.

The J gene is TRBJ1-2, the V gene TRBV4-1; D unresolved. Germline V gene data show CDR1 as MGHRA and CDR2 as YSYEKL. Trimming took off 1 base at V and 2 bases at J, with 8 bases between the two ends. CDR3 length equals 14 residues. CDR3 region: CASSQAGENYGYTF. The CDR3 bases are TGCGCCAGCAGCCAAGCTGGTGAAAACTATGGCTACACCTTC.

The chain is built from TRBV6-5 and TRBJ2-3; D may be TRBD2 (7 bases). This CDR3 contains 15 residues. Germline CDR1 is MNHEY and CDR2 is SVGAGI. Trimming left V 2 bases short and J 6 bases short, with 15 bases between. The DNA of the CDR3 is TGTGCCAGCAGTTACGAGGGGGAGGGCCTGGATACGCAGTATTTT. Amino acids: CASSYEGEGLDTQYF.

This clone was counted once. CDR3 nucleotide sequence: TGTGCCAGTAGCGGGACAGCCCTGGGGGAGCTGTTTTTT. This translates into CASSGTALGELFF. The chain couples TRBV19 to TRBJ2-2, with TRBD1 identical over 7 bases. The germline gives CDR1 LNHDA, CDR2 SQIVND (reference sequence). The trim removed 6 bases at V and 8 bases at J, leaving 6 bases unmatched. The CDR3 consists of 13 residues.

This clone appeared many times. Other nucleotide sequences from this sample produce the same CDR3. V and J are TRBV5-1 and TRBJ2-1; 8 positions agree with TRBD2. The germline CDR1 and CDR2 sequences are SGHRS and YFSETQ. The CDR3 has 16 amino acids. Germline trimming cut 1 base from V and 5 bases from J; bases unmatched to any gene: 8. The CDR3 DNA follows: TGCGCCAGCAGCTTGTACCCGGGACTAGAGAACAATGAGCAGTTCTTC. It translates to CASSLYPGLENNEQFF.

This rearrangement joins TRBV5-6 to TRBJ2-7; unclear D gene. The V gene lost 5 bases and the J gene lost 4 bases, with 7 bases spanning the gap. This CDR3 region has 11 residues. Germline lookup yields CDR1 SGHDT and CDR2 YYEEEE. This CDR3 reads CASSAKYEQYF. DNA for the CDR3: TGTGCCAGCAGTGCTAAATACGAGCAGTACTTC.

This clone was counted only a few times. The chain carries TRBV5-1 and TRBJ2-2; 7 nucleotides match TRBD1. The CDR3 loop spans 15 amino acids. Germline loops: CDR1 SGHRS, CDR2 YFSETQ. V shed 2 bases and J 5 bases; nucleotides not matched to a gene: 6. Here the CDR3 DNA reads TGCGCCAGCAGCTTCGACGGGACAGTAACCGGGGAGCTGTTTTTT. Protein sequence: CASSFDGTVTGELFF.